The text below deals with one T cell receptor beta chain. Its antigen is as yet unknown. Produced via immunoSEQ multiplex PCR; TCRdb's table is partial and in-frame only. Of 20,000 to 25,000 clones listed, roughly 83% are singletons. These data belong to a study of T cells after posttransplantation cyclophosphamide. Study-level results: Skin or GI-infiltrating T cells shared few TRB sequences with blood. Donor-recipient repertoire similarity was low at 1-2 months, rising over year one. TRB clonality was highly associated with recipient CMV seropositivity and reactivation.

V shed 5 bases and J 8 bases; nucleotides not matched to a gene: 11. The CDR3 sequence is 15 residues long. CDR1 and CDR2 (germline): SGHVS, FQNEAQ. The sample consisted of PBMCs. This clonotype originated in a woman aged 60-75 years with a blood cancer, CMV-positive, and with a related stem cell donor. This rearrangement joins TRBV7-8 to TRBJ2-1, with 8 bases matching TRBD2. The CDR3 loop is CASSVRTSLAHEQFF. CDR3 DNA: TGTGCCAGCAGCGTTAGGACTAGCTTAGCCCATGAGCAGTTCTTC.